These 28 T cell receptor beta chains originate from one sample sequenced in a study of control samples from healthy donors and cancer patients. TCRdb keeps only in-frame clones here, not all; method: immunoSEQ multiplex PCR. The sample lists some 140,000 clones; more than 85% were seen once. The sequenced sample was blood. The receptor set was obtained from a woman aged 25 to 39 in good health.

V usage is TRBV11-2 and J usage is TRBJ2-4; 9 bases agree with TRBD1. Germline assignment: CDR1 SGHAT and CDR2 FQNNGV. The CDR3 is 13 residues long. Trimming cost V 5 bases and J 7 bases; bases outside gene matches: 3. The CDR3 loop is CASSADRGNIQYF. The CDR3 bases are TGTGCCAGCAGCGCGGACAGGGGTAACATTCAGTACTTC. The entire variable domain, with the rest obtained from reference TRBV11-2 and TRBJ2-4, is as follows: EAGVAQSPRYKIIEKRQSVAFWCNPISGHATLYWYQQILGQGPKLLIQFQNNGVVDDSQLPKDRFSAERLKGVDSTLKIQPAKLEDSAVYLCASSADRGNIQYFGAGTRLSVL.

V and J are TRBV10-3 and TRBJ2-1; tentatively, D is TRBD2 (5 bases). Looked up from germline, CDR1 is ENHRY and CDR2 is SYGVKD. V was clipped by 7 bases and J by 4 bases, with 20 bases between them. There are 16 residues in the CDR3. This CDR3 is CAINRATAGRYNEQFF. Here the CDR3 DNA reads TGTGCCATCAATAGGGCCACGGCGGGCCGTTACAATGAGCAGTTCTTC.

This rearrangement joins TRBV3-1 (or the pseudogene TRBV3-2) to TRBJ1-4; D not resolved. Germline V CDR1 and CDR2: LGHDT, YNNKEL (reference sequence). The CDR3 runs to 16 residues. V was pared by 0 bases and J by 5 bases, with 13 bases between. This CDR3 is CASSQDVGRANEKLFF. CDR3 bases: TGTGCCAGCAGCCAAGATGTGGGTCGTGCGAATGAAAAACTGTTTTTT.

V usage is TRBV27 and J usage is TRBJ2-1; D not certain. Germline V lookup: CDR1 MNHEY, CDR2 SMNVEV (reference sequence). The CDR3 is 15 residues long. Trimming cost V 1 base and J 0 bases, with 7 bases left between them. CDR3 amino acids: CASSLFDSSYNEQFF. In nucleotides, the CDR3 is TGTGCCAGCAGTTTATTCGATAGCTCCTACAATGAGCAGTTCTTC.

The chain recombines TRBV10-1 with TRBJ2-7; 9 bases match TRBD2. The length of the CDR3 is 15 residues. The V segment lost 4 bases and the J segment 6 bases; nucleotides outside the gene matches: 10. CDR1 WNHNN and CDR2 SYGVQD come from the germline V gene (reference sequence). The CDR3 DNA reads TGCGCCAGCAGTGGAGACCAGCGGGAGGTACGCGAGCAGTACTTC. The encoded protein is CASSGDQREVREQYF.

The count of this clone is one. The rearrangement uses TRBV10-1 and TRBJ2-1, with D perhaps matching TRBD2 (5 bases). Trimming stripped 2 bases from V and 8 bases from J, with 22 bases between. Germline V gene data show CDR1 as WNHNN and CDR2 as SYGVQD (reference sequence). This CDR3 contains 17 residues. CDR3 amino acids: CASSEDSRTPPGDEQFF. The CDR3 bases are TGCGCCAGCAGTGAGGATTCGAGGACCCCTCCCGGGGATGAGCAGTTCTTC.

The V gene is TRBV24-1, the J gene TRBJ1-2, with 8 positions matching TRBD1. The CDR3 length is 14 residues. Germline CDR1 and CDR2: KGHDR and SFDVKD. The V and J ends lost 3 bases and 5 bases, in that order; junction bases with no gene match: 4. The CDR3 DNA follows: TGTGCCACCAGTGATCCGGACAGGGTTTATGGCTACACCTTC. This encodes CATSDPDRVYGYTF.

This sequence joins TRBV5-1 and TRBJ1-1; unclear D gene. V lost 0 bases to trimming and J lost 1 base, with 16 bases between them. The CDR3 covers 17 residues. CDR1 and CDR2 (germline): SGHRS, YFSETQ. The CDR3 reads CASSLEPLASPNTEAFF. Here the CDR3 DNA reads TGCGCCAGCAGCTTGGAGCCGTTGGCTTCACCGAACACTGAAGCTTTCTTT.

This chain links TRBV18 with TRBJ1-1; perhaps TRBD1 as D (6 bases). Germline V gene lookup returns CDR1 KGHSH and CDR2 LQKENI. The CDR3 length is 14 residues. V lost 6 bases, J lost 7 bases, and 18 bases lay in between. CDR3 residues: CASSPGGRGDEAFF. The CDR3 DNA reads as TGTGCCAGCTCCCCCGGGGGCCGGGGGGATGAAGCTTTCTTT.

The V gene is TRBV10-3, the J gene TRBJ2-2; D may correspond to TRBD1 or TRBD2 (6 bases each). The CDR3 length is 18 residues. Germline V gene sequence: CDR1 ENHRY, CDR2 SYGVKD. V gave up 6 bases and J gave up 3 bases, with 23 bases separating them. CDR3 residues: CAIRIQGWRGEDTGELFF. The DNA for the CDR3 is TGTGCCATCAGGATACAGGGCTGGAGAGGGGAGGACACCGGGGAGCTGTTTTTT.

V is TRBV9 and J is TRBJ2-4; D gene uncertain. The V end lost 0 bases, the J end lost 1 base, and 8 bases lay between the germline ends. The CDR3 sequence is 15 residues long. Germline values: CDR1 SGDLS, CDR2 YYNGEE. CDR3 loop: CASSVGSGAKNIQYF. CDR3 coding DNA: TGTGCCAGCAGCGTAGGCTCCGGGGCCAAAAACATTCAGTACTTC.

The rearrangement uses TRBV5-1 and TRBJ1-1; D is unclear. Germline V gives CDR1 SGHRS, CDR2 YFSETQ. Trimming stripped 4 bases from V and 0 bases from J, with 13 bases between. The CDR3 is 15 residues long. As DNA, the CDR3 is TGCGCCAGCAGCCTTCTCGGGCACATGAACACTGAAGCTTTCTTT. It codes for CASSLLGHMNTEAFF.

CDR3: CASSQSPDRDQLGGYTF. The CDR3, as DNA: TGCGCCAGCAGTCAATCGCCGGACAGGGATCAGTTAGGGGGCTACACCTTC. The V call is TRBV23-1, the J call TRBJ1-2, with TRBD1 identical over 8 bases. TRBV23-1 is given ORF status, its function remaining uncertain. The CDR3 spans 17 residues. V was clipped by 0 bases and J by 8 bases; unmatched bases: 14.

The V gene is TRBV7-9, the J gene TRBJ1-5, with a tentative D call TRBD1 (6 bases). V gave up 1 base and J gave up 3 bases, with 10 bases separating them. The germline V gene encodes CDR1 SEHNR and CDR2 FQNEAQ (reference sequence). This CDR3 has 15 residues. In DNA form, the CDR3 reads TGTGCCAGCAGCTTAGGATGGACAGTCAATCAGCCCCAGCATTTT. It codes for CASSLGWTVNQPQHF. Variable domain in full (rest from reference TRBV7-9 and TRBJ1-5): DTGVSQNPRHKITKRGQNVTFRCDPISEHNRLYWYRQTLGQGPEFLTYFQNEAQLEKSRLLSDRFSAERPKGSFSTLEIQRTEQGDSAMYLCASSLGWTVNQPQHFGDGTRLSIL.

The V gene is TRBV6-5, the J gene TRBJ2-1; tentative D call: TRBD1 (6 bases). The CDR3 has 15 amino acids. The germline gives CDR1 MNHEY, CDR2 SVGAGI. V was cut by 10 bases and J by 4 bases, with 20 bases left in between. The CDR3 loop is CAISEQGGLYNEQFF. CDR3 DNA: TGTGCCATCTCGGAACAGGGTGGTCTTTACAATGAGCAGTTCTTC.

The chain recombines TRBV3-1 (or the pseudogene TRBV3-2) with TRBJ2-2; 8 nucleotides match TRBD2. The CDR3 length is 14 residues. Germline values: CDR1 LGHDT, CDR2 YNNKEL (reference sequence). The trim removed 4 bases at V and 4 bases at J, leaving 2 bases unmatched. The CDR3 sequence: CASSPTSVTGELFF. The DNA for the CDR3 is TGTGCCAGCAGCCCGACTAGCGTCACCGGGGAGCTGTTTTTT.

The CDR3 DNA sequence: TGTGCCAGCAGCTCAACGGGAGGCCGGGGGTACGAGCAGTACTTC. The encoded protein is CASSSTGGRGYEQYF. The chain employs TRBV7-8 and TRBJ2-7; 7 bases align to TRBD2. Trimming at V came to 4 bases and at J to 4 bases, leaving 10 bases not matched to a gene. The CDR3 runs 15 residues. From germline, CDR1 is SGHVS and CDR2 FQNEAQ. The variable domain in full, completed from reference TRBV7-8 and TRBJ2-7, reads GAGVSQSPRYKVAKRGQDVALRCDPISGHVSLFWYQQALGQGPEFLTYFQNEAQLDKSGLPSDRFFAERPEGSVSTLKIQRTQQEDSAVYLCASSSTGGRGYEQYFGPGTRLTVT.

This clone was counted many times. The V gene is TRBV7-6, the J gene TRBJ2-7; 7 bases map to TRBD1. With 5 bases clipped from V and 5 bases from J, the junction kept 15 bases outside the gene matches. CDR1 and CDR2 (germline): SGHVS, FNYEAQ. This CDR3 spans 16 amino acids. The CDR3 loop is CASSRAPYRGRNEQYF. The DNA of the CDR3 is TGTGCCAGCAGCCGGGCCCCGTACAGGGGTAGGAACGAGCAGTACTTC.

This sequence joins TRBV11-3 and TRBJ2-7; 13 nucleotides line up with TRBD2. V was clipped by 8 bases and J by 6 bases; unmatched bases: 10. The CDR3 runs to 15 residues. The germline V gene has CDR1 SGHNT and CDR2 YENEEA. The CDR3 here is CASPPGTSGKSEQYF. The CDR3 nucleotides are TGTGCCAGCCCGCCCGGGACTAGCGGGAAAAGCGAGCAGTACTTC.

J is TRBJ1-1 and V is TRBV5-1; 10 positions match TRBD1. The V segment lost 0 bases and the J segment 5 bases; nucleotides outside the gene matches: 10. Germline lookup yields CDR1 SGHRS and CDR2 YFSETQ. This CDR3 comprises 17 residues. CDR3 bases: TGCGCCAGCAGCTTGGCGCCTGACAGGGGGCGAGGAACTGAAGCTTTCTTT. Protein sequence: CASSLAPDRGRGTEAFF.

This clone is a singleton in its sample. The CDR3 nucleotides read TGTGCCAGCAGCCAGGCAGGCCTCTCAAGGAGAGCTTTCTTT. Its protein product is CASSQAGLSRRAFF. This chain joins TRBV14 and TRBJ1-1; D uncertain. The CDR3 is 14 amino acids. V lost 3 bases to trimming and J lost 10 bases, with 18 bases between them. In germline, CDR1 is SGHDN, CDR2 FVKESK.

The CDR3 protein is CASSPRPETQYF. CDR3 sequence (DNA): TGTGCCAGCAGCCCCCGGCCGGAGACCCAGTACTTC. This chain joins TRBV14 and TRBJ2-5; D is ambiguous. The CDR3 runs to 12 residues. Deletions cut 4 bases from V and 5 bases from J, with 8 bases between. Looked up from germline, CDR1 is SGHDN and CDR2 is FVKESK.

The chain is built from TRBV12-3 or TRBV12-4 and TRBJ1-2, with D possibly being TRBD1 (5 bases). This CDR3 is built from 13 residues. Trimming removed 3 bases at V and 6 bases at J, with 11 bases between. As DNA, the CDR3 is TGTGCCAGCAGTTTCCAGGGACGCGATGGCTACACCTTC. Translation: CASSFQGRDGYTF.

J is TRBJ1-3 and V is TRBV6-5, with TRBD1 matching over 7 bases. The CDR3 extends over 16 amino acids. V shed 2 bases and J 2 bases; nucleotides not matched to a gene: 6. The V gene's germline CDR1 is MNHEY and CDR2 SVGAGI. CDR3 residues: CASSYTQQGTGNTIYF. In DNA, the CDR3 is TGTGCCAGCAGTTACACACAACAGGGGACTGGAAACACCATATATTTT.

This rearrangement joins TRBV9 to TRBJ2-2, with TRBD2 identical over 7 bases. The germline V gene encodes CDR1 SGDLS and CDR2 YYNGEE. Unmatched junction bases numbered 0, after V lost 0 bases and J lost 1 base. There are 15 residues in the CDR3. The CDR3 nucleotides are TGTGCCAGCAGCGTAGGCGGGGGGAACACCGGGGAGCTGTTTTTT. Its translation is CASSVGGGNTGELFF.

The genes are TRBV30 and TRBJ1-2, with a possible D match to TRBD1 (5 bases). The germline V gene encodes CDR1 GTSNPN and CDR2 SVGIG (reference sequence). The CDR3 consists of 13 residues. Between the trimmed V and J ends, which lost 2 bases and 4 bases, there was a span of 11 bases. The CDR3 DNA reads TGTGCCTGGAGTATTGGGGCGGGCTATGGCTACACCTTC. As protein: CAWSIGAGYGYTF. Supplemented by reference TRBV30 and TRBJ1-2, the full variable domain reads SQTIHQWPATLVQPVGSPLSLECTVEGTSNPNLYWYRQAAGRGLQLLFYSVGIGQISSEVPQNLSASRPQDRQFILSSKKLLLSDSGFYLCAWSIGAGYGYTFGSGTRLTVV.

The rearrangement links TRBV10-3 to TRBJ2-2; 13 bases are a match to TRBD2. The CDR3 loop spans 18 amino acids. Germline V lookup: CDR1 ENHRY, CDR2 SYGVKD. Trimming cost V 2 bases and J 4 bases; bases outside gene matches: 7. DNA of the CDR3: TGTGCCATCAGTGAGACAGGACTAGCGGGAGCGAGCACCGGGGAGCTGTTTTTT. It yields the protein CAISETGLAGASTGELFF.

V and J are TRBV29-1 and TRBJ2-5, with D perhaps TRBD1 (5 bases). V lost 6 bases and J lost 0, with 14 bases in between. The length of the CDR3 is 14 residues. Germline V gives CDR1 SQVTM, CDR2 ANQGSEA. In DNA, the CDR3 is TGCAGCGTCCCGGACACCTTGTACCAAGAGACCCAGTACTTC. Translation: CSVPDTLYQETQYF.